This T cell receptor beta chain emerged from a study of glioma-infiltrating T cells. Study conclusions and caveats: Very few CDR3 sequences were shared between tissue and blood. Tissue-blood divergence was below expectation in non-neoplastic patients, above in gliomas.

Concerning this clonotype itself: What it recognizes is unknown.

CDR3 length: 14 residues. Deletions cut 7 bases from V and 4 bases from J, with 16 bases between. CDR1 is MNHNS and CDR2 is SASEGT in the germline V gene. The iRepertoire nested amplicon-rescue multiplex PCR amplified TCR alpha and beta CDR3s from RNA. Input was roughly 100-450 ng of tissue mRNA or PBMC total RNA. TCRdb reanalysed the multiplex PCR reads using MiXCR and keeps one entry per CDR3 protein. The repertoire holds roughly 100,000 distinct CDR3 sequences, with roughly 40% as singletons. Sequenced input: glioma tissue, nonneoplastic brain tissue, or PBMCs (not recorded which). The chain joins TRBV6-1 to TRBJ1-1; D unresolved. The sequence derives from a human donor with low-grade glioma or glioblastoma, undergoing nonglioma brain surgery, or in good health (not recorded which). The CDR3 region is CASTDRAGGTEAFF. The CDR3 nucleotides read TGTGCCAGCACCGATCGGGCTGGCGGCACTGAAGCTTTCTTT.